The 31 T cell receptor beta chains reported below all come from one sample, sequenced in a study of tumor-infiltrating lymphocytes in localized non-small cell lung cancer (dated by TCRdb to about 2021). Library prep was done by the immunoSEQ multiplex PCR assay. Drawn from immuneACCESS, this table holds only the in-frame rearrangements with V and J called that TCRdb kept. Clones are partly lost; checked studies trace under half to an unresolved V gene and leave the rest unexplained. This sample holds 11,000 to 15,000 clones; less than 75% were observed only once. Approximately 20% of the sample rests with the top ten. Input material: uninvolved lung tissue not adjacent to the tumor. Every receptor here comes from a human donor with non-small cell lung cancer.

This clone is categorized as medium-sized. The chain joins TRBV9 to TRBJ2-1, with D maybe TRBD2 (6 bases). This CDR3 contains 15 residues. Trimming pared 0 bases from V and 2 bases from J, leaving 9 bases between. CDR1 is SGDLS, CDR2 YYNGEE, per germline. The CDR3, as DNA: TGTGCCAGCAGCGTAGACGGGAGCACCTACAATGAGCAGTTCTTC. Its protein product is CASSVDGSTYNEQFF.

This clone occurred a few times. The chain is built from TRBV19 and TRBJ1-3; TRBD1 agrees at 10 bases. The CDR3 runs 15 residues. The V and J ends lost 8 bases and 4 bases, in that order; junction bases with no gene match: 8. Germline V gene sequence: CDR1 LNHDA, CDR2 SQIVND (reference sequence). CDR3 coding DNA: TGTGCCAGTCGCTCGACAGGGGGCTCGGGAAACACCATATATTTT. Translating gives CASRSTGGSGNTIYF.

This clone was picked up one time. The CDR3 coding sequence is TGTGCCTGGAGTGTCTTTCCGGGGTCCAATGAAAAACTGTTTTTT. This codes for CAWSVFPGSNEKLFF. J is TRBJ1-4 and V is TRBV30; D not certain. The germline V and J ends were trimmed by 0 bases and 5 bases, with 13 bases remaining between them. The CDR3 has 15 amino acids. Germline-derived CDR1 and CDR2 are GTSNPN and SVGIG (reference sequence).

The V gene is TRBV9, the J gene TRBJ2-3, with TRBD2 matching 8 bases. CDR1 and CDR2 (germline): SGDLS, YYNGEE. The CDR3 consists of 16 residues. J lost 2 bases, V lost 4 bases, and 9 bases had no gene match. The CDR3 DNA is TGTGCCAGCAGCCTAGGGGTAGCGGGGATCACAGATACGCAGTATTTT. It encodes CASSLGVAGITDTQYF.

The J gene is TRBJ2-5, the V gene TRBV5-4, with D possibly being TRBD2 (6 bases). The V end lost 1 base, the J end lost 3 bases, and 7 bases lay between the germline ends. The CDR3 has 13 residues. The germline gives CDR1 SGHNT, CDR2 YYREEE (reference sequence). CDR3 coding DNA: TGTGCCAGCAGCTTGTTAGCGGAAGAGACCCAGTACTTC. Translation gives CASSLLAEETQYF.

The chain joins TRBV19 to TRBJ2-7; TRBD2 is a possible D gene (5 bases). There are 13 residues in the CDR3. V gave up 4 bases and J gave up 6 bases, with 13 bases separating them. From germline, CDR1 is LNHDA and CDR2 SQIVND (reference sequence). The CDR3, as DNA: TGTGCCAGTAGTACGCACCTAGCCGCCGAGCAGTACTTC. Translating gives CASSTHLAAEQYF.

This sequence joins TRBV10-3 and TRBJ2-7; D tentatively reads TRBD1 or TRBD2 (5 bases each). V gave up 0 bases and J gave up 6 bases, with 12 bases separating them. The CDR3 extends over 14 amino acids. Germline V gives CDR1 ENHRY, CDR2 SYGVKD. CDR3 residues: CAISESGVGAEQYF. The DNA of the CDR3 is TGTGCCATCAGTGAGTCAGGGGTCGGGGCCGAGCAGTACTTC.

This rearrangement joins TRBV19 to TRBJ2-1; 11 bases fit TRBD2. V trimming: 6 bases; J trimming: 6 bases; junction bases outside the gene matches: 7. Germline V gene data show CDR1 as LNHDA and CDR2 as SQIVND (reference sequence). CDR3 length: 15 amino acids. In DNA form, the CDR3 reads TGTGCCAGTAGCTCCGGGACTAGCGGTACCAATGAGCAGTTCTTC. As protein: CASSSGTSGTNEQFF.

This chain connects TRBV30 to TRBJ2-4; D is tentatively TRBD1 or TRBD2 (6 bases each). The germline gives CDR1 GTSNPN, CDR2 SVGIG (reference sequence). V was cut by 0 bases and J by 6 bases, with 15 bases left in between. The CDR3 runs 15 residues. CDR3 sequence (DNA): TGTGCCTGGAGTGTACTAGGGGGGAGTCCAAACATTCAGTACTTC. It is translated as CAWSVLGGSPNIQYF.

The chain has TRBV19 and TRBJ1-2; 7 positions match TRBD1. The CDR3 length is 16 residues. Looked up from germline, CDR1 is LNHDA and CDR2 is SQIVND (reference sequence). V trimming: 5 bases; J trimming: 5 bases; junction bases outside the gene matches: 14. The CDR3 is CASSYRDRRPLYGYTF. The CDR3 DNA reads TGTGCCAGTAGTTACCGGGACAGAAGACCATTATATGGCTACACCTTC.

The rearrangement uses TRBV2 and TRBJ1-5; D not certain. The CDR3 length is 14 residues. The V and J ends lost 2 bases and 2 bases respectively, with 7 bases between them. Germline CDR1 SNHLY, CDR2 FYNNEI. CDR3 DNA sequence: TGTGCCAGCAGTGAAAGGCGGGGCAATCAGCCCCAGCATTTT. This encodes CASSERRGNQPQHF.

This clone was detected only a few times. This chain joins TRBV15 and TRBJ2-7; 7 bases match TRBD1. This CDR3 region has 14 residues. Trimming at V came to 8 bases and at J to 7 bases, leaving 14 bases not matched to a gene. CDR1 is LNHNV, CDR2 YYDKDF, per germline (reference sequence). This chain's CDR3 is CATGRDRETGEQYF. The CDR3 DNA reads as TGTGCCACCGGCCGGGACAGAGAAACGGGTGAGCAGTACTTC.

This clone is judged medium-sized. CDR3 residues: CASSQEVGGTYGYTF. The DNA of the CDR3 is TGTGCCAGCAGCCAAGAAGTGGGGGGGACCTATGGCTACACCTTC. The chain joins TRBV4-2 to TRBJ1-2, with TRBD1 as a possible D gene (5 bases). Between the trimmed V and J ends, which lost 0 bases and 4 bases, there was a span of 12 bases. This CDR3 spans 15 amino acids. The germline CDR1 and CDR2 sequences are LGHNA and YNFKEQ.

The CDR3 DNA follows: TGTGCCAGCAGCCAAAGGGGCGGGCTTTATGGCTACACCTTC. This sequence encodes CASSQRGGLYGYTF. J is TRBJ1-2 and V is TRBV14; D might be TRBD1 (5 bases). V dropped 2 bases and J dropped 5 bases, with 12 bases sitting between them. Germline V gene lookup returns CDR1 SGHDN and CDR2 FVKESK. This CDR3 region has 14 residues.

The rearrangement links TRBV29-1 to TRBJ2-3, with D perhaps TRBD1 or TRBD2 (6 bases each). This CDR3 has 13 residues. CDR1 and CDR2 from the germline V gene are SQVTM and ANQGSEA. Trimming took 7 bases from V and 3 from J, leaving 14 bases between them. CDR3 sequence reads: CSAYTGRTDTQYF. CDR3 sequence (DNA): TGCAGCGCATATACAGGGAGGACAGATACGCAGTATTTT.

The chain combines TRBV19 with TRBJ1-1; D is possibly TRBD1 (5 bases). CDR1 LNHDA and CDR2 SQIVND come from the germline V gene (reference sequence). This CDR3 contains 13 residues. V was trimmed by 6 bases and J by 2 bases, leaving 10 bases between them. CDR3: CASSYDRNTEAFF. The CDR3 DNA sequence: TGTGCCAGTAGCTACGACAGAAACACTGAAGCTTTCTTT.

The chain couples TRBV10-3 to TRBJ1-2, with D tentatively TRBD1 (6 bases). CDR1 is ENHRY, CDR2 SYGVKD, per germline. The germline V and J ends were trimmed by 4 bases and 0 bases, with 12 bases remaining between them. The CDR3 contains 15 residues. The CDR3 region has the DNA TGTGCCATCAGTGGTCGGACAGAGACTAACTATGGCTACACCTTC. Its protein product is CAISGRTETNYGYTF.

V and J are TRBV7-2 and TRBJ2-6; D remains ambiguous. This CDR3 has 16 residues. Germline assignment: CDR1 SGHTA and CDR2 FQGNSA. Trimming pared 5 bases from V and 1 base from J, leaving 12 bases between. The CDR3 loop reads CASSARRGSGANVLTF. The CDR3 nucleotides are TGTGCCAGCAGCGCCCGCCGTGGGTCTGGGGCCAACGTCCTGACTTTC.

J is TRBJ1-6 and V is TRBV5-1; 8 positions agree with TRBD1. The CDR3 length is 14 residues. Trimming cost V 4 bases and J 7 bases; bases outside gene matches: 4. Germline CDR1 reads SGHRS; CDR2 reads YFSETQ. CDR3 protein: CASSPRDRNSPLHF. The CDR3 DNA reads as TGCGCCAGCAGCCCCCGGGACAGGAATTCACCCCTCCACTTT. The complete variable domain, with remaining parts taken from reference TRBV5-1 and TRBJ1-6, reads KAGVTQTPRYLIKTRGQQVTLSCSPISGHRSVSWYQQTPGQGLQFLFEYFSETQRNKGNFPGRFSGRQFSNSRSEMNVSTLELGDSALYLCASSPRDRNSPLHFGNGTRLTVT.

The chain recombines TRBV28 with TRBJ2-7; TRBD2 agrees at 11 bases. The junction had 9 bases not matched to a gene; V was cut back by 5 bases and J by 3 bases. CDR1 and CDR2 from the germline V gene are MDHEN and SYDVKM. This CDR3 spans 16 amino acids. The CDR3 coding sequence is TGTGCCAGCAGTCTACTGACTAGCGGGGAAGGCTACGAGCAGTACTTC. Translation gives CASSLLTSGEGYEQYF. Complete variable domain (other parts from reference TRBV28 and TRBJ2-7): DVKVTQSSRYLVKRTGEKVFLECVQDMDHENMFWYRQDPGLGLRLIYFSYDVKMKEKGDIPEGYSVSREKKERFSLILESASTNQTSMYLCASSLLTSGEGYEQYFGPGTRLTVT.

V and J are TRBV7-3 and TRBJ2-6; D is perhaps TRBD2 (6 bases). The CDR3 is made up of 15 amino acids. The V gene lost 5 bases and the J gene lost 4 bases, with 12 bases spanning the gap. Germline loops: CDR1 SGHTA, CDR2 FQGTGA. CDR3 nucleotides: TGTGCCAGCAGCCCCGCGACTAGGGGGGCCAACGTCCTGACTTTC. Its protein product is CASSPATRGANVLTF.

The chain carries TRBV28 and TRBJ2-3, with TRBD2 identical over 12 bases. The germline V gene has CDR1 MDHEN and CDR2 SYDVKM. V dropped 6 bases and J dropped 0; count of bases not matched to a gene: 19. The CDR3 has 21 amino acids. DNA for the CDR3: TGTGCCAGCAGCCGCCGATCAAGGACTAGCGGGAAAGTGGGGAGCACAGATACGCAGTATTTT. Encoded protein: CASSRRSRTSGKVGSTDTQYF.

This clone appeared a single time. The rearrangement uses TRBV7-3 and TRBJ2-3; 9 bases agree with TRBD1. Unmatched junction bases numbered 3, after V lost 1 base and J lost 4 bases. In germline, CDR1 is SGHTA, CDR2 FQGTGA. The CDR3 spans 15 residues. The CDR3 region has the DNA TGTGCCAGCAGCTTAAACAGGGGGCAAGCAGATACGCAGTATTTT. It encodes CASSLNRGQADTQYF.

The chain couples TRBV4-3 to TRBJ2-7; D unresolved. Trimming stripped 0 bases from V and 3 bases from J, with 15 bases between. This CDR3 has 16 residues. CDR1 LGHNA and CDR2 YSLEER come from the germline V gene. In DNA form, the CDR3 reads TGCGCCAGCAGCCAAGATTACAAGAGAGAGAACTACGAGCAGTACTTC. Translating it yields CASSQDYKRENYEQYF.

This clone was seen more than once but under ten times. The genes are TRBV2 and TRBJ1-1; D gene uncertain. CDR1 is SNHLY, CDR2 FYNNEI, per germline. V dropped 5 bases and J dropped 7 bases, with 8 bases sitting between them. This CDR3 is 11 amino acids long. CDR3 DNA sequence: TGTGCCAGCAGTCAGGCCGATGAAGCTTTCTTT. It yields the protein CASSQADEAFF.

The chain carries TRBV7-9 and TRBJ2-1, with 12 bases matching TRBD2. Germline V gives CDR1 SEHNR, CDR2 FQNEAQ (reference sequence). The CDR3 contains 16 residues. The V gene end was trimmed by 5 bases and the J gene end by 4 bases; junction bases not matched to a gene: 6. As DNA, the CDR3 is TGTGCCAGCAGCCCCGGGACTAGCGGGTTTTACAATGAGCAGTTCTTC. This gives the protein CASSPGTSGFYNEQFF.

This chain uses TRBV27 with TRBJ1-1, with D unresolved. The CDR3 runs 12 residues. In germline, CDR1 is MNHEY, CDR2 SMNVEV (reference sequence). The V end lost 3 bases, the J end lost 6 bases, and 8 bases lay between the germline ends. CDR3 coding DNA: TGTGCCAGCAGTTTGGGCGGGGCTGAAGCTTTCTTT. This gives the protein CASSLGGAEAFF.

This clone is deemed medium-sized. The V and J genes are TRBV6-1 and TRBJ2-1; possible D gene TRBD2, 6 bases. The CDR3 consists of 15 residues. V dropped 4 bases and J dropped 3 bases, with 13 bases sitting between them. Looked up from germline, CDR1 is MNHNS and CDR2 is SASEGT. CDR3 region: CASSAATGDYNEQFF. The CDR3 nucleotides are TGTGCCAGCAGTGCAGCAACGGGGGACTACAATGAGCAGTTCTTC.

This chain links TRBV19 with TRBJ2-7; 8 nucleotides match TRBD2. CDR3 length equals 17 residues. The V gene end was trimmed by 4 bases and the J gene end by 4 bases; junction bases not matched to a gene: 15. In germline, CDR1 is LNHDA, CDR2 SQIVND (reference sequence). In nucleotides, the CDR3 is TGTGCCAGTAGTAGGAGCCTCGGGGGAGCGGGAGTATACGAGCAGTACTTC. This translates into CASSRSLGGAGVYEQYF. Full variable domain (outside the CDR3, taken from reference TRBV19 and TRBJ2-7): DGGITQSPKYLFRKEGQNVTLSCEQNLNHDAMYWYRQDPGQGLRLIYYSQIVNDFQKGDIAEGYSVSREKKESFPLTVTSAQKNPTAFYLCASSRSLGGAGVYEQYFGPGTRLTVT.

The V gene is TRBV2, the J gene TRBJ1-5; no definite D call. The V gene lost 8 bases and the J gene lost 0 bases, with 8 bases spanning the gap. Germline CDR1 is SNHLY and CDR2 is FYNNEI. The CDR3 totals 13 residues. The CDR3 region has the DNA TGTGCCAGCTCACAGAATAGCAATCAGCCCCAGCATTTT. This translates into CASSQNSNQPQHF.

The table lists this clone with a few counts. J is TRBJ1-5 and V is TRBV6-1; D possibly corresponds to TRBD1 (6 bases). CDR3 length: 14 residues. Trimming removed 6 bases at V and 0 bases at J, with 9 bases between. Germline V gene data show CDR1 as MNHNS and CDR2 as SASEGT. CDR3 loop: CASSGTYSNQPQHF. As DNA, the CDR3 is TGTGCCAGCAGCGGGACATATAGCAATCAGCCCCAGCATTTT.